The rows below give T cell receptor beta chains drawn from one sample of a study of cytomegalovirus exposure and HLA in healthy donors. The protocol was immunoSEQ multiplex PCR, while the TCRdb copy is restricted to in-frame clones and leaves out a portion. The sample has tens of thousands of clones; 60% to 85% are singletons. The sequenced sample consisted of PBMCs. These receptors were obtained from a man in his forties in good health and CMV-seronegative. Each CDR3 is given without its conserved first and last residue. The order of the fields is V gene, D gene, J gene, CDR3 length, CDR3 protein. A D gene is named only where the DNA matches it firmly.

TRBV7-9	NA	TRBJ2-5	10	SSSLDSYLQY
TRBV6-5	NA	TRBJ2-1	9	ASSIAGEQF
TRBV6-5	NA	TRBJ1-4	12	ASSYSTANEKLF
TRBV5-6	NA	TRBJ2-2	13	ASSSLSGSSWELF
TRBV18	NA	TRBJ1-5	14	ASSPAGGVGNQPQH
TRBV6-1	NA	TRBJ2-2	12	ASNAGPETGELF
TRBV19	TRBD1	TRBJ1-5	13	ASRDRDRGSQPQH
TRBV6-1	NA	TRBJ1-1	12	ASSEEGSGAEAF
TRBV29-1	NA	TRBJ2-7	11	SVALDPQGEQY
TRBV19	NA	TRBJ2-1	12	ASSTGTGSNEQF
TRBV5-1	TRBD1	TRBJ2-5	12	ASSLSGGLETQY
TRBV7-6	NA	TRBJ2-1	13	ASSSLGGPYNEQF
TRBV5-1	NA	TRBJ1-4	15	ASSFGNSGITNEKLF
TRBV12-5	TRBD1	TRBJ1-5	12	ASGSGQGNQPQH
TRBV29-1	NA	TRBJ1-5	12	SVSEQGPNQPQH
TRBV19	NA	TRBJ1-4	12	ASSFPGVQEKLF
TRBV10-3	TRBD1	NA	13	AISPGTGGVYEQY
TRBV9	TRBD2	TRBJ2-7	15	ASSVAPTSGISYEQY
TRBV7-8	NA	TRBJ2-2	13	ASSFRRDGTGELF
TRBV7-6	NA	TRBJ2-5	12	ASSIQPVQETQY